These T cell receptor beta chains were read from a single sample in a study of cytomegalovirus exposure and HLA in healthy donors. TCRdb's copy holds only in-frame clones and misses some; the assay was immunoSEQ multiplex PCR. This sample has approximately 150,000 clones, with around 80% found just once. The sequenced sample consisted of PBMCs. These receptors were collected from a man aged 18 to 35 in good health and CMV-seropositive. CDR3s include the opening cysteine and the closing phenylalanine or tryptophan. A D gene is named only where the DNA matches it firmly. Only some rows state a clone size, as once, few, many or a class for expanded clones.

d_call: .; clone_size: .; v_call: TRBV19; j_call: TRBJ2-2; cdr3_aa: CASSIRPLGELFF; cdr3_nt: TGTGCCAGTAGTATACGTCCCCTCGGGGAGCTGTTTTTT
d_call: TRBD1; clone_size: .; v_call: TRBV18; j_call: TRBJ2-1; cdr3_aa: CASSPPNRGSGEQFF; cdr3_nt: TGTGCCAGCTCACCACCGAACAGGGGGTCCGGTGAGCAGTTCTTC
d_call: .; clone_size: .; v_call: TRBV5-1; j_call: TRBJ1-1; cdr3_aa: CASSLRSEGPEAFF; cdr3_nt: TGCGCCAGCAGCTTGCGGTCGGAGGGCCCTGAAGCTTTCTTT
d_call: .; clone_size: .; v_call: TRBV13; j_call: TRBJ2-7; cdr3_aa: CASSHQTAPYEQYF; cdr3_nt: TGTGCCAGCAGCCATCAGACAGCTCCCTACGAGCAGTACTTC
d_call: TRBD1; clone_size: few; v_call: TRBV11-2; j_call: TRBJ2-5; cdr3_aa: CASSLRTGVGETQYF; cdr3_nt: TGTGCCAGCAGCTTACGGACAGGGGTTGGAGAGACCCAGTACTTC
d_call: .; clone_size: .; v_call: TRBV7-9; j_call: TRBJ1-4; cdr3_aa: CASSLARMGEKLFF; cdr3_nt: TGTGCCAGCAGCTTAGCCCGAATGGGCGAAAAACTGTTTTTT
d_call: TRBD2; clone_size: .; v_call: TRBV29-1; j_call: TRBJ2-1; cdr3_aa: CSVDTSGGPYNEQFF; cdr3_nt: TGCAGCGTCGACACTAGCGGGGGGCCCTACAATGAGCAGTTCTTC
d_call: TRBD1; clone_size: once; v_call: TRBV2; j_call: TRBJ2-3; cdr3_aa: CASSHPTGGGTQYF; cdr3_nt: TGTGCCAGCAGTCACCCGACAGGGGGCGGTACGCAGTATTTT
d_call: .; clone_size: .; v_call: TRBV18; j_call: TRBJ2-1; cdr3_aa: CASSPLSGADEQFF; cdr3_nt: TGTGCCAGCTCACCACTATCGGGTGCGGATGAGCAGTTCTTC
d_call: TRBD1; clone_size: .; v_call: TRBV6-5; j_call: TRBJ1-1; cdr3_aa: CASSYLRGQGEAFF; cdr3_nt: TGTGCCAGCAGCTACCTTAGGGGGCAGGGTGAAGCTTTCTTT
d_call: .; clone_size: .; v_call: TRBV21-1; j_call: TRBJ1-5; cdr3_aa: CASSKPPRNIGSEGNQPQHF; cdr3_nt: TGTGCCAGCAGCAAACCCCCCAGAAATATAGGGAGTGAAGGCAATCAGCCCCAGCATTTT
d_call: TRBD1; clone_size: .; v_call: TRBV5-1; j_call: TRBJ2-2; cdr3_aa: CASSVPPGQGEGELFF; cdr3_nt: TGCGCCAGCAGCGTTCCCCCGGGACAGGGTGAGGGGGAGCTGTTTTTT
d_call: TRBD1; clone_size: once; v_call: TRBV6-1; j_call: TRBJ2-7; cdr3_aa: CASSKGQDRGTGEQYF; cdr3_nt: TGTGCCAGCAGTAAAGGCCAGGACAGGGGTACTGGGGAGCAGTACTTC
d_call: TRBD1; clone_size: .; v_call: TRBV7-2; j_call: TRBJ1-2; cdr3_aa: CASRLGQGVYGYTF; cdr3_nt: TGTGCCAGCAGATTAGGACAGGGGGTCTATGGCTACACCTTC
d_call: TRBD2; clone_size: .; v_call: TRBV5-1; j_call: TRBJ2-5; cdr3_aa: CASSSIKREITETQYF; cdr3_nt: TGCGCCAGCAGCTCGATCAAGCGGGAGATTACGGAGACCCAGTACTTC
d_call: TRBD2; clone_size: .; v_call: TRBV4-2; j_call: TRBJ2-5; cdr3_aa: CASSQGLAGEVAETQYF; cdr3_nt: TGTGCCAGCAGCCAAGGACTAGCGGGAGAAGTGGCGGAGACCCAGTACTTC
d_call: .; clone_size: .; v_call: TRBV27; j_call: TRBJ2-3; cdr3_aa: CASATARLVDDTQYF; cdr3_nt: TGTGCCAGCGCTACCGCCAGACTCGTCGATGATACGCAGTATTTT
d_call: .; clone_size: .; v_call: TRBV10-3; j_call: TRBJ1-1; cdr3_aa: CAIRLEDRNTEAFF; cdr3_nt: TGTGCCATCAGGTTAGAAGACAGGAACACTGAAGCTTTCTTT
d_call: .; clone_size: .; v_call: TRBV5-8; j_call: TRBJ1-1; cdr3_aa: CASSFTFTEAFF; cdr3_nt: TGTGCCAGCAGCTTCACTTTCACTGAAGCTTTCTTT
d_call: .; clone_size: once; v_call: TRBV5-1; j_call: TRBJ2-1; cdr3_aa: CASSLTGRLGNEQFF; cdr3_nt: TGCGCCAGCAGCTTGACGGGAAGGTTAGGCAATGAGCAGTTCTTC
d_call: .; clone_size: .; v_call: TRBV9; j_call: TRBJ1-1; cdr3_aa: CASSVEEGWRTEAFF; cdr3_nt: TGTGCCAGCAGCGTAGAAGAGGGCTGGCGAACTGAAGCTTTCTTT
d_call: .; clone_size: .; v_call: TRBV29-1; j_call: TRBJ1-4; cdr3_aa: CSVEGVGNEKLFF; cdr3_nt: TGCAGCGTTGAAGGCGTCGGTAATGAAAAACTGTTTTTT
d_call: .; clone_size: .; v_call: TRBV6-5; j_call: TRBJ2-2; cdr3_aa: CASSSDYSTGELFF; cdr3_nt: TGTGCCAGCAGCTCTGACTACAGCACCGGGGAGCTGTTTTTT
d_call: TRBD2; clone_size: .; v_call: TRBV6-1; j_call: TRBJ2-1; cdr3_aa: CASSELAGGNEQFF; cdr3_nt: TGTGCCAGCAGTGAACTAGCGGGAGGAAATGAGCAGTTCTTC
d_call: .; clone_size: .; v_call: TRBV6-5; j_call: TRBJ2-7; cdr3_aa: CATEGAFGYEQYF; cdr3_nt: TGTGCCACCGAAGGGGCATTTGGCTACGAGCAGTACTTC
d_call: TRBD1; clone_size: once; v_call: TRBV6-1; j_call: TRBJ1-6; cdr3_aa: CASSSDRGNNSPLHF; cdr3_nt: TGTGCCAGCAGCTCCGACAGGGGGAATAATTCACCCCTCCACTTT
d_call: .; clone_size: .; v_call: TRBV5-1; j_call: TRBJ2-3; cdr3_aa: CASSSTTDRTDTQYF; cdr3_nt: TGCGCCAGCAGCTCTACGACAGACCGCACAGATACGCAGTATTTT
d_call: .; clone_size: .; v_call: TRBV30; j_call: TRBJ2-5; cdr3_aa: CAWRGPGRPGETQYF; cdr3_nt: TGTGCCTGGAGGGGGCCCGGACGTCCCGGGGAGACCCAGTACTTC
d_call: .; clone_size: .; v_call: TRBV11-2; j_call: TRBJ2-7; cdr3_aa: CASSPEVGKWSYEQYF; cdr3_nt: TGTGCCAGCAGCCCAGAGGTTGGTAAGTGGTCCTACGAGCAGTACTTC
d_call: TRBD1; clone_size: .; v_call: TRBV6-6; j_call: TRBJ2-7; cdr3_aa: CASSYDRGGVYEQYF; cdr3_nt: TGTGCCAGCAGTTACGACAGGGGTGGGGTCTACGAGCAGTACTTC
d_call: TRBD1; clone_size: .; v_call: TRBV9; j_call: TRBJ1-2; cdr3_aa: CASSPPSRTGGGYTF; cdr3_nt: TGTGCCAGCAGCCCACCCTCGAGGACAGGGGGAGGCTACACCTTC
d_call: TRBD2; clone_size: .; v_call: TRBV6-4; j_call: TRBJ2-2; cdr3_aa: CASSDSVLAGSGELFF; cdr3_nt: TGTGCCAGCAGTGACTCAGTACTAGCGGGCTCCGGGGAGCTGTTTTTT
d_call: .; clone_size: .; v_call: TRBV6-4; j_call: TRBJ2-2; cdr3_aa: CASSVEGGYYTGELFF; cdr3_nt: TGTGCCAGCAGTGTCGAGGGAGGATACTACACCGGGGAGCTGTTTTTT
d_call: .; clone_size: .; v_call: TRBV19; j_call: TRBJ1-2; cdr3_aa: CASSIGLLNSYYGYTF; cdr3_nt: TGTGCCAGTAGTATAGGGCTTCTTAACAGCTACTATGGCTACACCTTC
d_call: .; clone_size: once; v_call: TRBV6-1; j_call: TRBJ1-1; cdr3_aa: CASSEARVTEAFF; cdr3_nt: TGTGCCAGCAGTGAAGCGAGGGTAACTGAAGCTTTCTTT
d_call: TRBD1; clone_size: .; v_call: TRBV11-2; j_call: TRBJ1-5; cdr3_aa: CASSLGTGGSQPQHF; cdr3_nt: TGTGCCAGCAGCTTAGGGACAGGGGGCTCTCAGCCCCAGCATTTT
d_call: .; clone_size: few; v_call: TRBV2; j_call: TRBJ1-6; cdr3_aa: CASTLRGKDSPLHF; cdr3_nt: TGTGCCAGCACCTTGCGGGGTAAAGATTCACCCCTCCACTTT
d_call: .; clone_size: .; v_call: TRBV6-1; j_call: TRBJ2-1; cdr3_aa: CASSAGGSYNEQFF; cdr3_nt: TGTGCCAGCAGCGCTGGGGGCAGCTACAATGAGCAGTTCTTC
d_call: TRBD1; clone_size: .; v_call: TRBV6-6; j_call: TRBJ2-5; cdr3_aa: CASSHPEGQGRETQYF; cdr3_nt: TGTGCCAGCAGTCATCCGGAGGGACAGGGAAGGGAGACCCAGTACTTC
d_call: TRBD1; clone_size: .; v_call: TRBV7-9; j_call: TRBJ1-4; cdr3_aa: CASSQTGGNEKLFF; cdr3_nt: TGTGCCAGCAGCCAGACAGGGGGTAATGAAAAACTGTTTTTT
d_call: .; clone_size: few; v_call: TRBV13; j_call: TRBJ1-1; cdr3_aa: CASSYDPGNTEAFF; cdr3_nt: TGTGCCAGCAGTTACGACCCGGGTAACACTGAAGCTTTCTTT
d_call: .; clone_size: .; v_call: TRBV6-5; j_call: TRBJ2-7; cdr3_aa: CASSYSLGPGSYEQYF; cdr3_nt: TGTGCCAGCAGTTACTCGTTGGGTCCGGGATCCTACGAGCAGTACTTC
d_call: .; clone_size: .; v_call: TRBV18; j_call: TRBJ2-7; cdr3_aa: CASSPWSGGALDEQYF; cdr3_nt: TGTGCCAGCTCACCATGGTCGGGGGGCGCGTTAGACGAGCAGTACTTC
d_call: TRBD1; clone_size: .; v_call: TRBV19; j_call: TRBJ1-4; cdr3_aa: CASSRLSGQQNEKLFF; cdr3_nt: TGTGCCAGTAGTAGGTTGTCGGGACAGCAAAATGAAAAACTGTTTTTT
d_call: .; clone_size: .; v_call: TRBV4-2; j_call: TRBJ1-2; cdr3_aa: CASSQKPGHQLYGYTF; cdr3_nt: TGTGCCAGCAGCCAAAAACCGGGACACCAACTCTATGGCTACACCTTC
d_call: .; clone_size: .; v_call: TRBV7-9; j_call: TRBJ2-1; cdr3_aa: CASSLGSGNSYNEQFF; cdr3_nt: TGTGCCAGCAGCTTAGGTTCCGGTAACTCCTACAATGAGCAGTTCTTC
d_call: TRBD1; clone_size: .; v_call: TRBV7-2; j_call: TRBJ2-1; cdr3_aa: CASSFDRGSYNEQFF; cdr3_nt: TGTGCCAGCAGCTTTGACAGGGGATCCTACAATGAGCAGTTCTTC
d_call: .; clone_size: .; v_call: TRBV7-2; j_call: TRBJ2-2; cdr3_aa: CASSEPGSPLTGELFF; cdr3_nt: TGTGCCAGCAGCGAACCCGGGAGCCCTCTGACCGGGGAGCTGTTTTTT
d_call: .; clone_size: few; v_call: TRBV14; j_call: TRBJ2-5; cdr3_aa: CASSLEIWSETQYF; cdr3_nt: TGTGCCAGCAGCCTGGAGATCTGGTCCGAGACCCAGTACTTC
d_call: TRBD2; clone_size: once; v_call: TRBV30; j_call: TRBJ2-1; cdr3_aa: CAWSNQRGRNEQFF; cdr3_nt: TGTGCCTGGAGTAACCAGCGGGGGAGAAATGAGCAGTTCTTC
d_call: TRBD1; clone_size: .; v_call: TRBV5-1; j_call: TRBJ1-2; cdr3_aa: CASSFNRGDGYTF; cdr3_nt: TGCGCCAGCAGCTTTAACAGGGGGGATGGCTACACCTTC
d_call: TRBD1; clone_size: few; v_call: TRBV9; j_call: TRBJ1-1; cdr3_aa: CASSSRRQGARSTEAFF; cdr3_nt: TGTGCCAGCAGCTCGCGGAGACAGGGGGCGAGGTCCACTGAAGCTTTCTTT
d_call: TRBD1; clone_size: .; v_call: TRBV7-9; j_call: TRBJ1-3; cdr3_aa: CASSLTGDGNTIYF; cdr3_nt: TGTGCCAGCAGCTTAACAGGGGACGGAAACACCATATATTTT
d_call: TRBD2; clone_size: once; v_call: TRBV7-2; j_call: TRBJ2-5; cdr3_aa: CASSSYSGRETQYF; cdr3_nt: TGTGCCAGCAGCTCTTACAGCGGGAGAGAGACCCAGTACTTC
d_call: .; clone_size: .; v_call: TRBV7-9; j_call: TRBJ1-4; cdr3_aa: CAGATNEKLFF; cdr3_nt: TGTGCGGGCGCAACTAATGAAAAACTGTTTTTT